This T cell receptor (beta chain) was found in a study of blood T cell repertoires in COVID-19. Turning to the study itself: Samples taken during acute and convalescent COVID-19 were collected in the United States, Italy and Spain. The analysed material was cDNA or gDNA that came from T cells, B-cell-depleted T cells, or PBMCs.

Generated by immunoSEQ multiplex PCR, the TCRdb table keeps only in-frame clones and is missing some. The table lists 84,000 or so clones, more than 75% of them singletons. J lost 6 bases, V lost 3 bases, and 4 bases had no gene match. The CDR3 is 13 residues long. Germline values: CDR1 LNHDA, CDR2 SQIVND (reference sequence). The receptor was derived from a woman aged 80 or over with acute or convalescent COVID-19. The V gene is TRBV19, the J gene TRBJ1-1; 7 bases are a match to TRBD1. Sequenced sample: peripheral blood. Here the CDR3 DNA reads TGTGCCAGTAGTATGACAGGGCTCCCTGAAGCTTTCTTT. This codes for CASSMTGLPEAFF.